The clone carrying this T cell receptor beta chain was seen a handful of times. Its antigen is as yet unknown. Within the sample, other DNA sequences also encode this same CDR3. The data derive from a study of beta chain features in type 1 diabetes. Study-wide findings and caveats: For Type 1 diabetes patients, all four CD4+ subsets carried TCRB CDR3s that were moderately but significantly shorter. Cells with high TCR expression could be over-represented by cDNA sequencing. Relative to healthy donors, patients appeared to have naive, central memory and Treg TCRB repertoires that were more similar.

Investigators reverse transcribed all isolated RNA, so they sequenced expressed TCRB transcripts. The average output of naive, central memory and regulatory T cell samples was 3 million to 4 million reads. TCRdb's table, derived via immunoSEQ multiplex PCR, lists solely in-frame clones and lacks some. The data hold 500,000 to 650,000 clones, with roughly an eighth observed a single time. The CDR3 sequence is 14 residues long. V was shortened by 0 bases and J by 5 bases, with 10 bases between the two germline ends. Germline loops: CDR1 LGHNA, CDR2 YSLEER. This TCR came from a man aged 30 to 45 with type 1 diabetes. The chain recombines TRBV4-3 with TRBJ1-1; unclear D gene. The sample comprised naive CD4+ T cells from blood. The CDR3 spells CASSQDYGGTEAFF. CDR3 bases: TGCGCCAGCAGCCAAGATTATGGCGGGACTGAAGCTTTCTTT.